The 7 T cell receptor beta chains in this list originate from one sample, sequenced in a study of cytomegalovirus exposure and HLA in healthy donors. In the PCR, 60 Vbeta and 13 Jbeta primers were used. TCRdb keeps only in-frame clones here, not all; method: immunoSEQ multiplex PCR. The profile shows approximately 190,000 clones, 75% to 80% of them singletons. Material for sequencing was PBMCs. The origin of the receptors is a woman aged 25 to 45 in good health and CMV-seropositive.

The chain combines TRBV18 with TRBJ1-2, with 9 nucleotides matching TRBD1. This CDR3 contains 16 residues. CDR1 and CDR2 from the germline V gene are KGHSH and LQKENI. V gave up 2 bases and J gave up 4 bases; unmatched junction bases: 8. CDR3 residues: CASSPERTGVGYGYTF. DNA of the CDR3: TGTGCCAGCTCACCAGAGAGGACAGGGGTTGGCTATGGCTACACCTTC.

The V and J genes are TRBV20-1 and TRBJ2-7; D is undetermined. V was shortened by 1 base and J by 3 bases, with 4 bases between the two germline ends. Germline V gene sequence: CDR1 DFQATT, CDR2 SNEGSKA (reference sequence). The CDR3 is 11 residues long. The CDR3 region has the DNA TGCAGTGCTAGAGTAGTCTACGAGCAGTACTTC. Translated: CSARVVYEQYF.

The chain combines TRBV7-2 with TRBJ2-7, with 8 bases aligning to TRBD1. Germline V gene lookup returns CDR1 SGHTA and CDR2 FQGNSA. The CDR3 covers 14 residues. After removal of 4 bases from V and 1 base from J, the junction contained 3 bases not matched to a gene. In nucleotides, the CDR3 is TGTGCCAGCAGCTCAACAGGGGGTTCCTACGAGCAGTACTTC. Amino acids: CASSSTGGSYEQYF. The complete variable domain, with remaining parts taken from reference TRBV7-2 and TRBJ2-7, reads GAGVSQSPSNKVTEKGKDVELRCDPISGHTALYWYRQSLGQGLEFLIYFQGNSAPDKSGLPSDRFSAERTGGSVSTLTIQRTQQEDSAVYLCASSSTGGSYEQYFGPGTRLTVT.

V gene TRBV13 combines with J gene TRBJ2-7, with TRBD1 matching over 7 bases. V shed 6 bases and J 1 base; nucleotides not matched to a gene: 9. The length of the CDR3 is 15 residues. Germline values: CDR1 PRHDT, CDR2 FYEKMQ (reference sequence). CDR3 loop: CASRYRGGRSYEQYF. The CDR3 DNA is TGTGCCAGCAGGTACCGAGGGGGCAGGTCCTACGAGCAGTACTTC. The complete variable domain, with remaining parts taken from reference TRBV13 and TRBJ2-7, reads AAGVIQSPRHLIKEKRETATLKCYPIPRHDTVYWYQQGPGQDPQFLISFYEKMQSDKGSIPDRFSAQQFSDYHSELNMSSLELGDSALYFCASRYRGGRSYEQYFGPGTRLTVT.

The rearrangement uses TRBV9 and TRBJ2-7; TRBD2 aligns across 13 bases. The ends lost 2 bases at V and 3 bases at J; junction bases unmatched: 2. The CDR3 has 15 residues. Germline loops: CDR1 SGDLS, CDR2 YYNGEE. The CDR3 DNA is TGTGCCAGCAGCGTTGGGACTAGCGGGGTCTACGAGCAGTACTTC. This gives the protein CASSVGTSGVYEQYF.

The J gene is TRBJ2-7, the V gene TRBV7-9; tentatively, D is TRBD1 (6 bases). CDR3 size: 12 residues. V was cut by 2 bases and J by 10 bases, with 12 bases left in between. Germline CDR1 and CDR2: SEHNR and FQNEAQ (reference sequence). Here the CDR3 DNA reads TGTGCCAGCAGCTTATCCCCAGGGGAACAGTACTTC. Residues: CASSLSPGEQYF.

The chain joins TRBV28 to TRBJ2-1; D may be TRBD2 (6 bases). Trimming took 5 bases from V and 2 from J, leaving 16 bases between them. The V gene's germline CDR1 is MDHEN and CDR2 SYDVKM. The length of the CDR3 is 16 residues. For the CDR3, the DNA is TGTGCCAGCAGTCCAGGTTTGGCGGGACCCTACAATGAGCAGTTCTTC. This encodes CASSPGLAGPYNEQFF.